The table lists the clone carrying this T cell receptor (beta chain) with a few counts. The participants were between roughly 18 and 100 years old and came from roughly 24 US areas. The sample originates from a study of blood T cell repertoires in COVID-19. At the level of the study: Nucleic acid was either cDNA or gDNA, and it came from T cells, B-cell-depleted T cells, or PBMCs.

The V and J ends lost 8 bases and 1 base respectively, with 11 bases between them. From germline, CDR1 is LNHDA and CDR2 SQIVND (reference sequence). CDR3 length equals 13 residues. Some clones are missing from TCRdb's copy, which holds only in-frame ones; the method was immunoSEQ multiplex PCR. The table has 150,000 to 200,000 clones, 84% seen once. Sequenced: PBMCs or T cells enriched from blood (not recorded which). This TCR was recovered from a woman in her forties or fifties who had recovered from COVID-19. The rearrangement links TRBV19 to TRBJ1-1; tentatively, D is TRBD1 (6 bases). The CDR3 nucleotides are TGTGCCAGTCTACACAGGGAGAACACTGAAGCTTTCTTT. It encodes CASLHRENTEAFF. Filled out from reference TRBV19 and TRBJ1-1, the complete variable domain reads DGGITQSPKYLFRKEGQNVTLSCEQNLNHDAMYWYRQDPGQGLRLIYYSQIVNDFQKGDIAEGYSVSREKKESFPLTVTSAQKNPTAFYLCASLHRENTEAFFGQGTRLTVV.